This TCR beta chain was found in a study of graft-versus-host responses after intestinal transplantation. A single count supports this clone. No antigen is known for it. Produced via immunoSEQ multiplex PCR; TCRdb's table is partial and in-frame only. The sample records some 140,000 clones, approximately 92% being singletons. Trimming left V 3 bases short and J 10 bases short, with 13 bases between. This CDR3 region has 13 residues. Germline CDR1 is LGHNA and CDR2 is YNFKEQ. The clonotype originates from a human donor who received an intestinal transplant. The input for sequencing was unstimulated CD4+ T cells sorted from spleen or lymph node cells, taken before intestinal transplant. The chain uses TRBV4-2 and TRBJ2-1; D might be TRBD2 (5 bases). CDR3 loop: CASSHGETREQFF. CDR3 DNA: TGTGCCAGCAGCCATGGCGAAACTAGGGAGCAGTTCTTC.